This is a list of T cell receptor beta chains from one sample in a study of blood T cells in healthy people across ages. TCRdb reprocessed the 5' RACE reads via MiXCR and lists one record per CDR3 protein. The repertoire includes about 1.1 million distinct CDR3 sequences, 35% to 40% of them detected once, and roughly 14% sits in the top ten. Specimen: blood. The receptors were gathered from a man younger than 30 in good health. Both conserved end residues are part of each CDR3. Fields, in order: J gene, clone size, D gene, V gene, CDR3 protein, CDR3 DNA. D genes are given only for firm matches. Clone size is shown for a subset of rows, as once, few, many or a class of expanded clone.

>TRBJ1-5|-|-|TRBV9
CASSARGSNQPQHF
TGTGCCAGCAGCGCGAGGGGTAGCAATCAGCCCCAGCATTTT
>TRBJ2-5|many|-|TRBV10-3
CAISESKERGLSETQYF
TGTGCCATCAGTGAGTCGAAGGAAAGGGGGTTATCAGAGACCCAGTACTTC
>TRBJ1-1|-|-|TRBV25-1
CASRLSVRATEAFF
TGTGCCAGCAGGCTGTCCGTTCGGGCCACTGAAGCTTTCTTT
>TRBJ2-1|few|-|TRBV20-1
CSARDLGESSYNEQFF
TGCAGTGCTAGGGATCTCGGGGAAAGCTCCTACAATGAGCAGTTCTTC
>TRBJ2-1|few|TRBD2|TRBV24-1
CATSDSGLNYNEQFF
TGTGCCACCAGTGATTCGGGACTAAACTACAATGAGCAGTTCTTC
>TRBJ1-1|-|TRBD1|TRBV7-2
CASSLTFGQGSPEAFF
TGTGCCAGCAGCTTAACCTTTGGACAGGGATCCCCTGAAGCTTTCTTT
>TRBJ1-1|-|-|TRBV20-1
CSAKFGRDDTEAFF
TGCAGTGCTAAATTCGGACGGGACGACACTGAAGCTTTCTTT
>TRBJ1-5|-|-|TRBV27
CARVPLDGDQPQHF
TGTGCCAGAGTCCCACTGGACGGAGATCAGCCCCAGCATTTT
>TRBJ2-1|few|TRBD2|TRBV4-1
CASSPLAGGRDEQFF
TGCGCCAGCAGCCCACTAGCGGGGGGGCGTGATGAGCAGTTCTTC
>TRBJ1-5|-|-|TRBV11-2
CASSLAHGQPQHF
TGTGCCAGCAGCTTAGCCCACGGGCAGCCCCAGCATTTT
>TRBJ2-1|-|-|TRBV5-1
CASSLGQSPLNEQFF
TGCGCCAGCAGCTTAGGACAAAGCCCCCTCAATGAGCAGTTCTTC
>TRBJ2-6|-|TRBD1|TRBV4-2
CASSQSTGLPSGANVLTF
TGTGCCAGCAGCCAATCGACAGGGTTACCCTCTGGGGCCAACGTCCTGACTTTC
>TRBJ1-1|many|-|TRBV5-6
CASSLVSNTEAFF
TGTGCCAGCAGCTTGGTCTCGAACACTGAAGCTTTCTTT
>TRBJ1-5|-|-|TRBV30
CAWSAKLDQPQHF
TGTGCCTGGAGTGCCAAGCTGGATCAGCCCCAGCATTTT
>TRBJ2-2|few|-|TRBV7-2
CASSLVFSGELFF
TGTGCCAGCAGCTTAGTGTTCTCCGGGGAGCTGTTTTTT
>TRBJ2-2|-|-|TRBV20-1
CSARDVRGVAGTLNTGELFF
TGCAGTGCTAGAGACGTCCGGGGGGTGGCCGGGACACTGAACACCGGGGAGCTGTTTTTT
>TRBJ2-5|-|TRBD2|TRBV5-1
CASSSTSSGQETQYF
TGCGCCAGCAGCTCAACCTCTAGCGGACAAGAGACCCAGTACTTC
>TRBJ2-1|-|-|TRBV14
CASSQRHGPNYNEQFF
TGTGCCAGCAGCCAACGACACGGACCAAACTACAATGAGCAGTTCTTC
>TRBJ2-7|-|TRBD2|TRBV20-1
CSATVPGLARYEQYF
TGCAGTGCTACCGTACCGGGACTAGCGCGTTACGAGCAGTACTTC
>TRBJ2-1|-|-|TRBV5-4
CASTLSTEPHNEQFF
TGTGCCAGCACCCTATCGACAGAGCCCCACAATGAGCAGTTCTTC
>TRBJ2-1|few|TRBD1|TRBV12-3/TRBV12-4
CASSRKTGVVYNEQFF
TGTGCCAGCAGCCGAAAGACAGGGGTCGTCTACAATGAGCAGTTCTTC
>TRBJ2-3|-|-|TRBV3-1
CASSQIVGTDTQYF
TGTGCCAGCAGCCAAATCGTCGGCACAGATACGCAGTATTTT
>TRBJ2-3|-|-|TRBV28
CASSPRNPDRTDTKYF
TGTGCCAGCAGTCCCCGAAATCCGGACCGTACAGATACGAAGTATTTT
>TRBJ1-5|few|TRBD1|TRBV20-1
CSARRTGNNQPQHF
TGCAGTGCTAGGAGGACAGGGAACAATCAGCCCCAGCATTTT
>TRBJ2-7|-|-|TRBV4-3
CASSQTIQGWRKSYEQYF
TGCGCCAGCAGCCAGACGATCCAGGGATGGAGGAAGTCCTACGAGCAGTACTTC
>TRBJ2-7|few|-|TRBV20-1
CSAREGGPYEQYF
TGCAGTGCTAGAGAGGGGGGGCCTTACGAGCAGTACTTC